The 32 T cell receptor beta chains reported below all come from one sample, sequenced in a study of human T cells and chemical hapten exposure. The time point denotes: pre-sensitization, week 0. Treatment given: therapeutic diphenylcyclopropenone sensitization with weekly scalp DPC. Using its own MiXCR run on the RACE reads, TCRdb lists one record per CDR3 protein. The sample includes under 110,000 distinct CDR3 sequences, roughly an eighth of them seen just once. The sequenced sample was whole blood, obtained in connection with sensitization to the hapten diphenylcyclopropenone (DPC). The receptor source for this set is a woman aged 50 to 65 with alopecia areata. Some clones in this sample may be carry-over from other donors' samples.

This clonotype has a handful of counts. The chain combines TRBV11-2 with TRBJ2-5; weak D call: TRBD2 (5 bases). CDR3 length equals 15 residues. Germline values: CDR1 SGHAT, CDR2 FQNNGV. The V end lost 5 bases, the J end lost 4 bases, and 17 bases lay between the germline ends. The DNA of the CDR3 is TGTGCCAGCAGCCAAAGCGGACGTTCAGGAGAGACCCAGTACTTC. Translation: CASSQSGRSGETQYF.

The chain is built from TRBV3-1 and TRBJ2-1, with D maybe TRBD1 (6 bases). CDR1 and CDR2 from the germline V gene are LGHDT and YNNKEL (reference sequence). V was cut by 4 bases and J by 15 bases, with 25 bases left in between. This CDR3 region has 15 residues. The CDR3 DNA reads TGTGCCAGCAGCCCGGCAGGGGCAAAAGGTCTGGGTGCGTTCTTC. Translating it yields CASSPAGAKGLGAFF.

This chain joins TRBV7-2 and TRBJ2-1, with D tentatively TRBD2 (5 bases). The germline CDR1 and CDR2 sequences are SGHTA and FQGNSA. The CDR3 sequence is 14 residues long. Trimming removed 2 bases from V and 5 bases from J, with 10 bases in between. The CDR3 spells CASSLRLANNEQFF. In nucleotides, the CDR3 is TGTGCCAGCAGCTTAAGGCTAGCCAACAATGAGCAGTTCTTC. Full variable domain (missing parts from reference TRBV7-2 and TRBJ2-1): GAGVSQSPSNKVTEKGKDVELRCDPISGHTALYWYRQSLGQGLEFLIYFQGNSAPDKSGLPSDRFSAERTGGSVSTLTIQRTQQEDSAVYLCASSLRLANNEQFFGPGTRLTVL.

This sequence joins TRBV7-6 and TRBJ2-7; 8 bases map to TRBD1. CDR3 length: 15 residues. V was pared by 1 base and J by 2 bases, with 4 bases of the junction left unmatched. Germline V lookup: CDR1 SGHVS, CDR2 FNYEAQ. This CDR3 reads CASSLEAGQAYEQYF. In nucleotides, the CDR3 is TGTGCCAGCAGCTTAGAGGCGGGACAGGCCTACGAGCAGTACTTC.

Ten or more counts support this clonotype. V usage is TRBV10-3 and J usage is TRBJ2-1, with 10 bases aligning to TRBD2. CDR3 length: 15 amino acids. The ends lost 0 bases at V and 8 bases at J; junction bases unmatched: 4. CDR1 and CDR2 (germline): ENHRY, SYGVKD. The CDR3, as DNA: TGTGCCATCAGTGAGTCTAGCGGGGGGCCACATGAGCAGTTCTTC. This sequence encodes CAISESSGGPHEQFF.

This clonotype was observed many times. The chain couples TRBV29-1 to TRBJ2-1; D gene ambiguous. V lost 6 bases, J lost 6 bases, and 18 bases lay in between. This CDR3 is built from 14 residues. Germline CDR1 and CDR2: SQVTM and ANQGSEA. The CDR3 DNA reads TGCAGCGTGGCGGTGACAACTGTACCCAATGAGCAGTTCTTC. It specifies CSVAVTTVPNEQFF.

This clonotype was counted ten times or more. The chain is built from TRBV20-1 and TRBJ2-1; TRBD1 matches at 10 bases. The germline CDR1 and CDR2 sequences are DFQATT and SNEGSKA (reference sequence). This CDR3 has 17 amino acids. J was trimmed by 6 bases and V by 0 bases; bases with no gene match: 11. The CDR3 here is CSARDLRTGGIPNEQFF. CDR3 nucleotide sequence: TGCAGTGCTAGAGATCTGCGGACAGGGGGTATTCCCAATGAGCAGTTCTTC.

This clonotype is a singleton in its sample. This chain uses TRBV6-2 or TRBV6-3 with TRBJ2-3, with 15 bases matching TRBD2. The V and J ends lost 6 bases and 4 bases, in that order; junction bases with no gene match: 17. The CDR3 spans 20 residues. Per germline, CDR1 MNHEY and CDR2 SVGEGT. Written as DNA, the CDR3 is TGTGCCAGCAGCTATCTGACCGGGACTAGCGGGGGGCCCGCCTCAGATACGCAGTATTTT. This gives the protein CASSYLTGTSGGPASDTQYF.

The rearrangement joins TRBV28 to TRBJ2-7; a possible D gene is TRBD2 (6 bases). V lost 8 bases and J 6 bases, leaving 23 bases between the germline ends. This CDR3 has 15 residues. The germline V gene has CDR1 MDHEN and CDR2 SYDVKM. The DNA of the CDR3 is TGTGCCAGCGGGGTCGGGGGTAACCTTAAACCCGAGCAGTACTTC. Translated, it gives CASGVGGNLKPEQYF. The variable domain in full, completed from reference TRBV28 and TRBJ2-7, reads DVKVTQSSRYLVKRTGEKVFLECVQDMDHENMFWYRQDPGLGLRLIYFSYDVKMKEKGDIPEGYSVSREKKERFSLILESASTNQTSMYLCASGVGGNLKPEQYFGPGTRLTVT.

This sequence joins TRBV28 and TRBJ1-1, with D maybe TRBD1 (5 bases). The germline gives CDR1 MDHEN, CDR2 SYDVKM. This CDR3 spans 14 amino acids. V was cut by 7 bases and J by 2 bases, with 14 bases left in between. The CDR3 here is CASTGGWINTEAFF. The CDR3 DNA follows: TGTGCCAGCACGGGGGGGTGGATAAACACTGAAGCTTTCTTT.

This clonotype occurred once. The chain is built from TRBV6-2 or TRBV6-3 and TRBJ1-1, with D tentatively TRBD1 (6 bases). Germline assignment: CDR1 MNHEY and CDR2 SVGEGT. Trimming removed 4 bases from V and 8 bases from J, with 11 bases in between. This CDR3 is 12 amino acids long. Written as DNA, the CDR3 is TGTGCCAGCAGTTGGGGGACACCCGAAGCTTTCTTT. Residues: CASSWGTPEAFF.

The rearrangement joins TRBV15 to TRBJ1-1; no clear D gene. V lost 1 base and J lost 1, with 10 bases in between. The CDR3 has 15 amino acids. Germline V gives CDR1 LNHNV, CDR2 YYDKDF (reference sequence). As DNA, the CDR3 is TGTGCCACCAGCAGAGGGGCAGGCTCGAACACTGAAGCTTTCTTT. Amino acid sequence: CATSRGAGSNTEAFF.

The rearrangement joins TRBV4-1 to TRBJ2-2; D perhaps matches TRBD1 (6 bases). The V end was cut by 3 bases, the J end by 3 bases, with 8 bases between. The CDR3 has 14 residues. Germline CDR1 reads MGHRA; CDR2 reads YSYEKL. The CDR3 is CASSHHRDTGELFF. The CDR3 DNA reads TGCGCCAGCAGCCATCACAGGGACACCGGGGAGCTGTTTTTT.

The J gene is TRBJ2-7, the V gene TRBV15, with TRBD1 matching 8 bases. The CDR3 consists of 15 residues. Germline V lookup: CDR1 LNHNV, CDR2 YYDKDF (reference sequence). Unmatched junction bases numbered 8, after V lost 5 bases and J lost 2 bases. Written as DNA, the CDR3 is TGTGCCACCAGCGAGGGGCTGACAGGGGCCTACGAGCAGTACTTC. Its translation: CATSEGLTGAYEQYF.

This clonotype has only a few counts. The rearrangement links TRBV5-1 to TRBJ2-7, with D perhaps TRBD2 (6 bases). The CDR3 extends over 13 amino acids. Per the germline V gene, CDR1 is SGHRS and CDR2 is YFSETQ. With 2 bases removed from V and 5 bases from J, the gap between germline ends came to 11 bases. The DNA for the CDR3 is TGCGCCAGCAGCTTTCGGGAGCTGAACGAGCAGTACTTC. Translation: CASSFRELNEQYF.

This clonotype was observed a handful of times. CDR3 in DNA: TGTGCCATCAGTACTCCTGGGGGGGCAAACATTCAGTACTTC. This encodes CAISTPGGANIQYF. The V gene is TRBV10-3, the J gene TRBJ2-4, with D possibly being TRBD2 (7 bases). The CDR3 covers 14 residues. CDR1 ENHRY and CDR2 SYGVKD come from the germline V gene. Trimming shortened V by 5 bases and J by 6 bases, and 14 bases separated the two germline ends.

This clonotype has at least ten counts. This sequence joins TRBV27 and TRBJ2-1; the D is unclear. The CDR3 runs to 15 residues. CDR1 is MNHEY, CDR2 SMNVEV, per germline (reference sequence). V shed 4 bases and J shed 5 bases, with 15 bases lying between them. DNA for the CDR3: TGTGCCAGCAGTTCCGCCCCTCTAGGGCACAATGAGCAGTTCTTC. Its translation: CASSSAPLGHNEQFF.

Only a few counts were recorded for this clonotype. The chain employs TRBV4-3 and TRBJ2-1, with D possibly TRBD2 on 6 matching bases. CDR3 size: 18 residues. The V gene's germline CDR1 is LGHNA and CDR2 YSLEER. V was pared by 2 bases and J by 1 base, with 18 bases between. The CDR3 nucleotides are TGCGCCAGCAGCCAATATGGAATTTCCGGGGGTTCCTACAATGAGCAGTTCTTC. It translates to CASSQYGISGGSYNEQFF.

This clonotype was detected only a few times. This chain links TRBV12-2 with TRBJ1-5; the table's TRBD1 call for D was not verified on the DNA. TRBV12-2 is tagged as a pseudogene. The CDR3 is made up of 17 amino acids. For the CDR3, the DNA is TGTGCAAGTCGCTTAGCGCGGGACAGGGCCGGCAATCAGCCCCAGCATTTT. Its protein product is CASRLARDRAGNQPQHF.

V gene TRBV7-9 combines with J gene TRBJ2-3; TRBD1 is a possible D gene (5 bases). CDR1 is SEHNR and CDR2 is FQNEAQ in the germline V gene (reference sequence). V lost 7 bases, J lost 2 bases, and 13 bases lay in between. CDR3 length: 14 amino acids. For the CDR3, the DNA is TGTGCCAGCAAAGCAGGGCCCATCACAGATACGCAGTATTTT. It is translated as CASKAGPITDTQYF.

This clonotype has at least ten counts. The rearrangement joins TRBV5-1 to TRBJ2-5; 8 bases align to TRBD1. CDR3 length: 14 residues. In germline, CDR1 is SGHRS, CDR2 YFSETQ. V shed 2 bases and J 3 bases; nucleotides not matched to a gene: 3. Here the CDR3 reads CASSFKGQEETQYF. The CDR3 region has the DNA TGCGCCAGCAGCTTTAAGGGACAGGAAGAGACCCAGTACTTC.

The rearrangement links TRBV24-1 to TRBJ1-1; 8 bases fit TRBD1. CDR3 length: 15 amino acids. The J segment lost 7 bases and the V segment lost 7 bases, leaving 13 bases of the junction unmatched. Germline V gene sequence: CDR1 KGHDR, CDR2 SFDVKD. The CDR3 coding sequence is TGTGCCACCAGGGCCCCGGGCAGGGGGCATGGTGAAGCTTTCTTT. Residues: CATRAPGRGHGEAFF.

This clonotype was seen ten or more times. CDR3 sequence reads: CSVVDPIEAFF. CDR3 bases: TGCAGCGTTGTTGATCCAATTGAAGCTTTCTTT. V and J are TRBV29-1 and TRBJ1-1; D uncertain. Per the germline V gene, CDR1 is SQVTM and CDR2 is ANQGSEA. The CDR3 has 11 residues. The V end lost 4 bases, the J end lost 7 bases, and 10 bases lay between the germline ends.

This clonotype was seen at least ten times. The rearrangement uses TRBV28 and TRBJ1-1; 7 nucleotides agree with TRBD1. The V gene end was trimmed by 5 bases and the J gene end by 7 bases; junction bases not matched to a gene: 4. Germline CDR1 and CDR2: MDHEN and SYDVKM. The CDR3 has 12 amino acids. The DNA for the CDR3 is TGTGCCAGCAGTCCGACAGGGCTTGAAGCTTTCTTT. It codes for CASSPTGLEAFF.

This rearrangement joins TRBV4-3 to TRBJ1-3, with D unclear. V lost 1 base and J 0 bases, leaving 10 bases between the germline ends. The CDR3 totals 16 residues. The germline gives CDR1 LGHNA, CDR2 YSLEER. The chain's CDR3 is CASSQAEQFSGNTIYF. The DNA of the CDR3 is TGCGCCAGCAGCCAAGCGGAACAGTTCTCTGGAAACACCATATATTTT.

The chain is built from TRBV28 and TRBJ1-1; D not certain. The CDR3 loop spans 13 amino acids. CDR1 MDHEN and CDR2 SYDVKM come from the germline V gene. V was pared by 6 bases and J by 6 bases, with 14 bases between. The CDR3 nucleotides are TGTGCCAGCAGACCTAGGACGGTCCCTGAAGCTTTCTTT. This encodes CASRPRTVPEAFF.

This clonotype was recorded many times. This CDR3 reads CASSLAGGPDSEQFF. As DNA, the CDR3 is TGTGCCAGCAGTTTAGCGGGAGGGCCAGACTCGGAGCAGTTCTTC. V and J are TRBV27 and TRBJ2-1; 9 nucleotides line up with TRBD2. Germline trimming cut 2 bases from V and 10 bases from J; bases unmatched to any gene: 9. The CDR3 extends over 15 amino acids. Germline V CDR1 and CDR2: MNHEY, SMNVEV (reference sequence).

This clonotype was observed a handful of times. The chain couples TRBV2 to TRBJ2-2; no firm D call. Germline assignment: CDR1 SNHLY and CDR2 FYNNEI. Trimming left V 3 bases short and J 1 base short, with 9 bases between. The CDR3 consists of 15 residues. The CDR3 protein is CASSDEKLNTGELFF. For the CDR3, the DNA is TGTGCCAGCAGTGACGAGAAGTTGAACACCGGGGAGCTGTTTTTT.

This clonotype has a handful of counts. V usage is TRBV29-1 and J usage is TRBJ2-3; 7 bases map to TRBD2. This CDR3 is 14 amino acids long. V was pared by 4 bases and J by 2 bases, with 6 bases of the junction left unmatched. Germline V gene sequence: CDR1 SQVTM, CDR2 ANQGSEA. The CDR3 is CSVGGGVATDTQYF. CDR3 coding DNA: TGCAGCGTTGGGGGAGGGGTGGCCACAGATACGCAGTATTTT.

This clonotype was found many times. V is TRBV19 and J is TRBJ2-4, with D perhaps TRBD2 (7 bases). The length of the CDR3 is 13 residues. Per the germline V gene, CDR1 is LNHDA and CDR2 is SQIVND (reference sequence). V was shortened by 5 bases and J by 8 bases, with 13 bases between the two germline ends. Written as DNA, the CDR3 is TGTGCCAGTAGTTCGCGGGGGCGCGACATTCAGTACTTC. It yields the protein CASSSRGRDIQYF.

There are many counts of this clonotype. The DNA for the CDR3 is TGTGCCAGCTCACCACCGCCGGGGGCCGTATCACCGCGGGAGCTGTTTTTT. Protein: CASSPPPGAVSPRELFF. The chain has TRBV18 and TRBJ2-2; D is perhaps TRBD1 or TRBD2 (6 bases each). V was clipped by 0 bases and J by 9 bases, with 20 bases between them. Germline CDR1 reads KGHSH; CDR2 reads LQKENI. The CDR3 totals 17 residues.

This clonotype was picked up a small number of times. CDR3 bases: TGTGCCAGCTCACCAGTAGAGGGGGCCGAGCAGTACTTC. This translates into CASSPVEGAEQYF. The chain employs TRBV18 and TRBJ2-7; 7 nucleotides agree with TRBD1. Germline CDR1 KGHSH, CDR2 LQKENI. The ends lost 2 bases at V and 6 bases at J; junction bases unmatched: 4. CDR3 length: 13 residues.